These 5 T cell receptor beta chains were sequenced from one sample in a study of T-cell memory formation after mild COVID-19. Each CDR3 protein gets one entry after TCRdb re-called the 5' RACE reads with MiXCR. Of roughly 450,000 distinct CDR3 sequences listed, 15% to 20% are singletons. Sample: PBMCs or a T cell subset sorted from them (not recorded which). The receptors originated from a man between 18 and 35 years old who had mild COVID-19 (a few samples of this study predate the infection). Cell type and time point are not known.

Ten or more counts support this clonotype. The gene calls are TRBV5-6 and TRBJ2-2, with D perhaps given as TRBD1 or TRBD2 (5 bases each). Germline V gives CDR1 SGHDT, CDR2 YYEEEE. The CDR3 contains 16 residues. The ends were cut back, 4 bases at V and 5 bases at J, with 18 bases in the middle. In nucleotides, the CDR3 is TGTGCCAGCAGCGGGACGGAGGATAAAGGGACCGGGGAGCTGTTTTTT. This encodes CASSGTEDKGTGELFF.

The rearrangement links TRBV4-1 to TRBJ2-5, with a possible D match to TRBD2 (6 bases). The V end was cut by 0 bases, the J end by 2 bases, with 16 bases between. Germline V gene data show CDR1 as MGHRA and CDR2 as YSYEKL. The CDR3 loop spans 17 amino acids. This CDR3 reads CASSQDTVLAGQETQYF. The CDR3 region has the DNA TGCGCCAGCAGCCAAGATACGGTGCTCGCGGGACAAGAGACCCAGTACTTC.

This clonotype was seen only a few times. The chain has TRBV15 and TRBJ1-2; 7 bases match TRBD1. The V gene end was trimmed by 0 bases and the J gene end by 3 bases; junction bases not matched to a gene: 4. CDR1 LNHNV and CDR2 YYDKDF come from the germline V gene (reference sequence). This CDR3 is built from 15 residues. The CDR3 nucleotides are TGTGCCACCAGCAGAGATCGGGACAGCTACTATGGCTACACCTTC. Protein product: CATSRDRDSYYGYTF.

V is TRBV7-2 and J is TRBJ1-1, with TRBD1 matching over 12 bases. The germline V gene encodes CDR1 SGHTA and CDR2 FQGNSA. With V trimmed by 0 bases and J by 12 bases, 8 bases remained unmatched. The CDR3 covers 15 residues. The CDR3 loop is CASSLAGTGGLGPFF. In DNA form, the CDR3 reads TGTGCCAGCAGCTTAGCGGGGACAGGGGGCTTGGGGCCTTTCTTT. Full variable domain (remainder filled in from reference TRBV7-2 and TRBJ1-1): GAGVSQSPSNKVTEKGKDVELRCDPISGHTALYWYRQSLGQGLEFLIYFQGNSAPDKSGLPSDRFSAERTGGSVSTLTIQRTQQEDSAVYLCASSLAGTGGLGPFFGQGTRLTVV.

Ten or more counts support this clonotype. The genes are TRBV6-5 and TRBJ2-2; D not certain. V was trimmed by 0 bases and J by 7 bases, leaving 12 bases between them. Germline V gene data show CDR1 as MNHEY and CDR2 as SVGAGI. This CDR3 is 15 amino acids long. CDR3 DNA: TGTGCCAGCAGTTACTCGAACCCCCGTGGCGGGGAGCTGTTTTTT. It yields the protein CASSYSNPRGGELFF.